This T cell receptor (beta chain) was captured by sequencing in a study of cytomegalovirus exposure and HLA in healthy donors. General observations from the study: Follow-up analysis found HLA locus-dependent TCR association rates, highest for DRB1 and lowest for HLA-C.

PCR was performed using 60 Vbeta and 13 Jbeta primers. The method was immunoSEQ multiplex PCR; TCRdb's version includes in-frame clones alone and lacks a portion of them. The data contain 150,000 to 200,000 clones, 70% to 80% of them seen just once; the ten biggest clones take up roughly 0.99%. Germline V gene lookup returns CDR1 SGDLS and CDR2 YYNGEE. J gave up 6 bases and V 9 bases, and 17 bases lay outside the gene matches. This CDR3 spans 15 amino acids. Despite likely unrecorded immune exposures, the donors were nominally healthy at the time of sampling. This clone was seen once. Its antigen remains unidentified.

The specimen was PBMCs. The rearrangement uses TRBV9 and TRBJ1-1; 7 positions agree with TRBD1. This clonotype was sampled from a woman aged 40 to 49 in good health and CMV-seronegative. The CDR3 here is CANTALQGLEPEAFF. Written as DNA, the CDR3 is TGTGCCAACACGGCTCTACAGGGGCTAGAGCCTGAAGCTTTCTTT.